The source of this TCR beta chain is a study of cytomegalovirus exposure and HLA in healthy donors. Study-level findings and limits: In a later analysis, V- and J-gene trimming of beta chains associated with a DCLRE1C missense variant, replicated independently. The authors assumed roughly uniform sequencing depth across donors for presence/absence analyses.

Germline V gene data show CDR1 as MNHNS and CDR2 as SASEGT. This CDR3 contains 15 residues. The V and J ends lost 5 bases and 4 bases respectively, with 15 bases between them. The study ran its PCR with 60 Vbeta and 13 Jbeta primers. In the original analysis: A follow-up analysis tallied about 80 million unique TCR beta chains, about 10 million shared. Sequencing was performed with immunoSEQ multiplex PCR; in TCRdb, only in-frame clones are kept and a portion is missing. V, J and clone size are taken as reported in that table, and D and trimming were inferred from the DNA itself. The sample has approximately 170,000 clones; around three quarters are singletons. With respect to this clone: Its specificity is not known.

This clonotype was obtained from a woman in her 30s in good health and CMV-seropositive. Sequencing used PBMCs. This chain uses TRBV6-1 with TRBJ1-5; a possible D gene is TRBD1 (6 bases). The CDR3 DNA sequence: TGTGCCAGCAGTACCAGGGGCCCGGCAAATCAGCCCCAGCATTTT. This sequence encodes CASSTRGPANQPQHF.